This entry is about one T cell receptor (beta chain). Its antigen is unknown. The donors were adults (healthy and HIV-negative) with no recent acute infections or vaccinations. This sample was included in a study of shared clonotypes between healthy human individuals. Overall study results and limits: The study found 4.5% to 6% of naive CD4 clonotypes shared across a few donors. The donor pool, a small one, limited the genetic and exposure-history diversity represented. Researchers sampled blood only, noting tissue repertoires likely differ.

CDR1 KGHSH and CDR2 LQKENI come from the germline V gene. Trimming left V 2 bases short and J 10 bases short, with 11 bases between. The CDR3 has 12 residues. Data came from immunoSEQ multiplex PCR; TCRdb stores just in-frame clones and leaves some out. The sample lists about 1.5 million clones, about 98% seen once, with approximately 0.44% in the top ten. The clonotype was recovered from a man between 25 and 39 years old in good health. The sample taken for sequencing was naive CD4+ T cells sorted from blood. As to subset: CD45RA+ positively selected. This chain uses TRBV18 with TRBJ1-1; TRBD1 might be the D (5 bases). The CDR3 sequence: CASSPGSGRAFF. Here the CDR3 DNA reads TGTGCCAGCTCACCAGGGTCAGGGAGAGCTTTCTTT. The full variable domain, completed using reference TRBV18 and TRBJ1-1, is NAGVMQNPRHLVRRRGQEARLRCSPMKGHSHVYWYRQLPEEGLKFMVYLQKENIIDESGMPKERFSAEFPKEGPSILRIQQVVRGDSAAYFCASSPGSGRAFFGQGTRLTVV.